The entry below describes one TCR beta chain. Assay used: immunoSEQ multiplex PCR; TCRdb lists only in-frame clones, some missing. The top ten clones hold more than 10% of a sample with 200,000 to 250,000 clones, 87% of them seen once. This sample stems from a study of blood T cell repertoires in COVID-19. Study in general: The samples span acute and convalescent COVID-19 from the United States, Italy and Spain. Sample material is recorded as cDNA or gDNA derived from T cells, B-cell-depleted T cells, or PBMCs.

Germline assignment: CDR1 SGHAT and CDR2 FQNNGV. CDR3 size: 17 residues. V gave up 2 bases and J gave up 5 bases, with 21 bases separating them. The chain employs TRBV11-2 and TRBJ1-1; TRBD1 might be the D (6 bases). The receptor's source is a man aged 25-45 years who had recovered from COVID-19. Sequenced material: PBMCs or T cells enriched from blood (not recorded which). The DNA of the CDR3 is TGTGCCAGCAGCTTACCCACCGGAGTGGCAGGGGCGACTGAAGCTTTCTTT. Amino acids: CASSLPTGVAGATEAFF. Together with reference TRBV11-2 and TRBJ1-1, the CDR3 gives the full variable domain: EAGVAQSPRYKIIEKRQSVAFWCNPISGHATLYWYQQILGQGPKLLIQFQNNGVVDDSQLPKDRFSAERLKGVDSTLKIQPAKLEDSAVYLCASSLPTGVAGATEAFFGQGTRLTVV.